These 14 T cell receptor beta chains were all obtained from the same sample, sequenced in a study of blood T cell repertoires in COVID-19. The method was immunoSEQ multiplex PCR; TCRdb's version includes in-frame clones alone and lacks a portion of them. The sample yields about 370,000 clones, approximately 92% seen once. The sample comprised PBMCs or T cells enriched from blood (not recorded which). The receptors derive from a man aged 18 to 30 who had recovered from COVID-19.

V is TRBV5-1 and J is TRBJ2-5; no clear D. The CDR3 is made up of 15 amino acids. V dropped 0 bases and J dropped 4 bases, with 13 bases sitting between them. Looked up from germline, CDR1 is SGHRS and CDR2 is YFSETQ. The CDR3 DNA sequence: TGCGCCAGCAGCTTGGATTTTCAGGTACCAGAGACCCAGTACTTC. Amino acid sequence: CASSLDFQVPETQYF. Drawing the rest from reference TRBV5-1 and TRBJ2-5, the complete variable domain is KAGVTQTPRYLIKTRGQQVTLSCSPISGHRSVSWYQQTPGQGLQFLFEYFSETQRNKGNFPGRFSGRQFSNSRSEMNVSTLELGDSALYLCASSLDFQVPETQYFGPGTRLLVL.

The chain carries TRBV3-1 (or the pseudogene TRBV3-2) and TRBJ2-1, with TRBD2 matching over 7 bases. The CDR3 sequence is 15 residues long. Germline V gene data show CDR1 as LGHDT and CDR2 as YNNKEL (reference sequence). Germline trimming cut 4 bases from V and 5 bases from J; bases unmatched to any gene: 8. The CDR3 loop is CASSPGVAGHNEQFF. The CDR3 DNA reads TGTGCCAGCAGCCCAGGAGTAGCGGGCCACAATGAGCAGTTCTTC.

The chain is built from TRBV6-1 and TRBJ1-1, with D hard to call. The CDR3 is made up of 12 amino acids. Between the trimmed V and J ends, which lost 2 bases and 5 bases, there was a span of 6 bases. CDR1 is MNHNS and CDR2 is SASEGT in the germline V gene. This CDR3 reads CASSESRTEAFF. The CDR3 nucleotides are TGTGCCAGCAGTGAATCTAGAACTGAAGCTTTCTTT.

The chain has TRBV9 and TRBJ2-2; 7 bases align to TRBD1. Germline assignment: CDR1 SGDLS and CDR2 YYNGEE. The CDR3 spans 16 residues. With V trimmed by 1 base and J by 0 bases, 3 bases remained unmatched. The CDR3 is CASSVPGTANTGELFF. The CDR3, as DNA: TGTGCCAGCAGCGTACCCGGGACAGCGAACACCGGGGAGCTGTTTTTT. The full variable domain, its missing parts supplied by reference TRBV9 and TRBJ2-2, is DSGVTQTPKHLITATGQRVTLRCSPRSGDLSVYWYQQSLDQGLQFLIQYYNGEERAKGNILERFSAQQFPDLHSELNLSSLELGDSALYFCASSVPGTANTGELFFGEGSRLTVL.

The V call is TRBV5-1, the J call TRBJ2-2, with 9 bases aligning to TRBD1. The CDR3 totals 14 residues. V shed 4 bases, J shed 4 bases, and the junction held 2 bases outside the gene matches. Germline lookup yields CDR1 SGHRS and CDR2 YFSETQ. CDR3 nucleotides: TGCGCCAGCAGCAGGGACAGGGTCACCGGGGAGCTGTTTTTT. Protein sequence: CASSRDRVTGELFF.

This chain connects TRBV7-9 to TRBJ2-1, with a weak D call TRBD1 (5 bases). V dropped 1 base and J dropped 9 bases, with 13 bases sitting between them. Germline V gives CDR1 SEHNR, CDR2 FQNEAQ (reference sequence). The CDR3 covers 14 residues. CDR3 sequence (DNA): TGTGCCAGCAGCTTAGTTAGCCCAGGGCCTGAGCAGTTCTTC. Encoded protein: CASSLVSPGPEQFF.

The CDR3 DNA is TGTGCCAGCAGCGCCGGAGGAGGCGGAGAGACCCAGTACTTC. It specifies CASSAGGGGETQYF. This chain joins TRBV9 and TRBJ2-5; weak D call: TRBD2 (5 bases). Trimming removed 3 bases at V and 4 bases at J, with 13 bases between. CDR3 size: 14 residues. Germline V gives CDR1 SGDLS, CDR2 YYNGEE.

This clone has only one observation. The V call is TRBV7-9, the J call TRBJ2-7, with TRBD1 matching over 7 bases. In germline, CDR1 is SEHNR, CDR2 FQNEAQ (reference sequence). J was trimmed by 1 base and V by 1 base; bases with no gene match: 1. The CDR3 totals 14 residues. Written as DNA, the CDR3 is TGTGCCAGCAGCTTAGTGGGACAGTCCTACGAGCAGTACTTC. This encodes CASSLVGQSYEQYF.

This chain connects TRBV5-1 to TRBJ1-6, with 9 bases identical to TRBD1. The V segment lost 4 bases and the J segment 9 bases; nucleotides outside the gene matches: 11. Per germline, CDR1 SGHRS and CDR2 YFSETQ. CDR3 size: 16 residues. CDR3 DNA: TGCGCCAGCAGCATGAATGGACAGGGGTTGGGTTCACCCCTCCACTTT. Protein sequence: CASSMNGQGLGSPLHF.

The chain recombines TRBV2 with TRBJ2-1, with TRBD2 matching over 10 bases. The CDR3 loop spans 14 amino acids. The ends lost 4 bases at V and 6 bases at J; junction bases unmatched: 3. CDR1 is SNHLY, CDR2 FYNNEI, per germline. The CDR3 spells CASSGEREGNEQFF. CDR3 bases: TGTGCCAGCAGTGGAGAGCGGGAGGGCAATGAGCAGTTCTTC.

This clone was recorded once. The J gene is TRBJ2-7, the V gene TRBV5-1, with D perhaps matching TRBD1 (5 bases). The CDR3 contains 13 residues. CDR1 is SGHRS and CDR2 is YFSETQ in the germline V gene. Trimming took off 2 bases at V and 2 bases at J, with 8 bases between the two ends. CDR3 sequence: CASSLRGTYEQYF. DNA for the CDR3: TGCGCCAGCAGCTTAAGGGGAACCTACGAGCAGTACTTC.

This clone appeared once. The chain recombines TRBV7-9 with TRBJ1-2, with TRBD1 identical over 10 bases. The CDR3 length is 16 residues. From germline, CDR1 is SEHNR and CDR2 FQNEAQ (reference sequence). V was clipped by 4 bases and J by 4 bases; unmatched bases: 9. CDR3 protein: CASSWGQGSSIYGYTF. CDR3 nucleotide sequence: TGTGCCAGCAGCTGGGGACAGGGGAGTTCCATCTATGGCTACACCTTC.

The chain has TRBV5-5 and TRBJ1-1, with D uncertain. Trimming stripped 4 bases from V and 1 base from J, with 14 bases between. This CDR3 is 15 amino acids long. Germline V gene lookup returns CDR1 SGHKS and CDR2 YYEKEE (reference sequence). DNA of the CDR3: TGTGCCAGCAGCCCCCGAATGTCGGGGAACACTGAAGCTTTCTTT. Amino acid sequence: CASSPRMSGNTEAFF.

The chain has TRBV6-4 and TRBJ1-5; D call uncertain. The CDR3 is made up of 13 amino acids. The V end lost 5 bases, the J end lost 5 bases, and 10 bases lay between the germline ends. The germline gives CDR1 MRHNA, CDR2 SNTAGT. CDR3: CASSLGRDQPQHF. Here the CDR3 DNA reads TGTGCCAGCAGTTTGGGGAGGGATCAGCCCCAGCATTTT.